This entry lists 30 T cell receptor beta chains sequenced from one sample in a study of metastatic and nonmetastatic thyroid tumors. Patients had received no treatment of any kind before thyroid surgery. With MiXCR, TCRdb reprocessed the PCR reads. The sample holds more than 40,000 clones, roughly 3.1% seen once. Sequenced input: blood. Every receptor here comes from a female donor with papillary thyroid cancer or a benign thyroid nodule (not recorded which). Some clones in this sample may be carry-over from other donors' samples.

The table lists this clone with many counts. A much larger clone lies a single base off, so this may be a read error. The V and J genes are TRBV7-8 and TRBJ1-1; D gene ambiguous. Germline V gives CDR1 SGHVS, CDR2 FQNEAQ. This CDR3 has 12 residues. The DNA of the CDR3 is TGTGCCAGCAGCTTCAAAGACACTGAAGCTTCCTTT. Translation gives CASSFKDTEASF.

This clone has at least ten counts. This chain links TRBV12-3 or TRBV12-4 with TRBJ1-1; D is possibly TRBD1 (6 bases). There are 13 residues in the CDR3. The V end lost 5 bases, the J end lost 8 bases, and 15 bases lay between the germline ends. The CDR3 DNA follows: TGTGCCAGCAGTGTACAGGGCAGGCAAGAAGCTTTCTTT. Protein product: CASSVQGRQEAFF.

This clone was counted at least ten times. V and J are TRBV19 and TRBJ1-6; D is uncertain. Germline V gene lookup returns CDR1 LNHDA and CDR2 SQIVND (reference sequence). The V and J ends lost 7 bases and 10 bases respectively, with 14 bases between them. The CDR3 has 13 amino acids. CDR3: CASTDFGLSPLHF. The CDR3 coding sequence is TGTGCCAGTACGGACTTCGGACTGTCACCCCTCCACTTT.

This clone was seen ten or more times. The genes are TRBV12-3 or TRBV12-4 and TRBJ2-1, with 10 bases lining up with TRBD1. The trim removed 8 bases at V and 7 bases at J, leaving 5 bases unmatched. The CDR3 sequence is 13 residues long. The CDR3 loop reads CASGDRGRNEQFF. In nucleotides, the CDR3 is TGTGCCAGCGGGGACAGGGGCCGGAATGAGCAGTTCTTC.

This clone came up many times. The gene calls are TRBV6-6 and TRBJ2-3; possibly TRBD2 for D (6 bases). V shed 0 bases and J shed 4 bases, with 8 bases lying between them. Looked up from germline, CDR1 is MNHNY and CDR2 is SVGAGI (reference sequence). The CDR3 has 14 amino acids. This CDR3 reads CASSYSASADTQYF. The CDR3, as DNA: TGTGCCAGCAGTTACTCGGCTAGCGCAGATACGCAGTATTTT.

The V call is TRBV5-1, the J call TRBJ2-2; the D is unclear. The V gene lost 0 bases and the J gene lost 1 base, with 7 bases spanning the gap. Germline V gene data show CDR1 as SGHRS and CDR2 as YFSETQ. This CDR3 region has 15 residues. Here the CDR3 DNA reads TGCGCCAGCAGCTTGGAGCTAAGGAACACCGGGGAGCTGTTTTTT. This sequence encodes CASSLELRNTGELFF.

In this sample, this clone turned up many times. This chain links TRBV20-1 with TRBJ2-7; the D is unclear. The V gene lost 5 bases and the J gene lost 0 bases, with 17 bases spanning the gap. Germline V CDR1 and CDR2: DFQATT, SNEGSKA (reference sequence). The CDR3 contains 15 residues. The CDR3 coding sequence is TGCAGTGCTTCGGAGCCCGGACGGACCTCCTACGAGCAGTACTTC. It is translated as CSASEPGRTSYEQYF.

This clone was detected a few times. This chain uses TRBV5-1 with TRBJ1-2; 9 bases fit TRBD1. The trim removed 4 bases at V and 6 bases at J, leaving 10 bases unmatched. Germline CDR1 is SGHRS and CDR2 is YFSETQ. The CDR3 is 15 amino acids. The CDR3 protein is CASSPGQGWSDGYTF. DNA of the CDR3: TGCGCCAGCAGCCCTGGACAGGGGTGGTCGGATGGCTACACCTTC.

Ten or more counts support this clone. The chain carries TRBV11-2 and TRBJ2-1; no firm D call. The V and J ends lost 2 bases and 7 bases respectively, with 18 bases between them. CDR3 size: 16 residues. Germline V CDR1 and CDR2: SGHAT, FQNNGV. The CDR3 region has the DNA TGTGCCAGCAGCTTAAAGGTTCGTGAGTTTGGGAATGAGCAGTTCTTC. It specifies CASSLKVREFGNEQFF.

This chain connects TRBV5-1 to TRBJ1-5; D is uncertain. Trimming removed 4 bases at V and 5 bases at J, with 13 bases between. The germline V gene encodes CDR1 SGHRS and CDR2 YFSETQ. The CDR3 loop spans 14 amino acids. CDR3 nucleotide sequence: TGCGCCAGCAGCCCTAGCCCCGGGGATCAGCCCCAGCATTTT. Translating it yields CASSPSPGDQPQHF.

This clone was picked up a small number of times. This chain links TRBV28 with TRBJ2-3; 14 positions agree with TRBD2. Losses at the gene ends were 4 bases for V and 4 bases for J; bases not matched to a gene: 13. This CDR3 spans 19 amino acids. The germline V gene has CDR1 MDHEN and CDR2 SYDVKM. CDR3 sequence reads: CASSSPYLTSGGASDTQYF. DNA for the CDR3: TGTGCCAGCAGTTCTCCTTACTTGACTAGCGGGGGGGCTTCAGATACGCAGTATTTT. Using reference TRBV28 and TRBJ2-3 for the parts outside the CDR3, the full variable domain is DVKVTQSSRYLVKRTGEKVFLECVQDMDHENMFWYRQDPGLGLRLIYFSYDVKMKEKGDIPEGYSVSREKKERFSLILESASTNQTSMYLCASSSPYLTSGGASDTQYFGPGTRLTVL.

The chain joins TRBV12-3 or TRBV12-4 to TRBJ1-1; no firm D call. V lost 1 base to trimming and J lost 3 bases, with 6 bases between them. The CDR3 is 13 amino acids. CDR3 residues: CASSLVVDTEAFF. CDR3 DNA sequence: TGTGCCAGCAGTTTAGTGGTCGACACTGAAGCTTTCTTT.

The chain carries TRBV30 and TRBJ2-5, with 15 bases fitting TRBD2. Germline V gene lookup returns CDR1 GTSNPN and CDR2 SVGIG (reference sequence). The CDR3 is 19 amino acids. V gave up 2 bases and J gave up 5 bases; unmatched junction bases: 15. DNA for the CDR3: TGTGCCTGGAGTCGCCTAAGGACTAGCGGGAGGGTCGGTGAGGAGACCCAGTACTTC. It translates to CAWSRLRTSGRVGEETQYF.

The chain is built from TRBV7-2 and TRBJ2-7, with 9 bases aligning to TRBD2. The CDR3 extends over 17 amino acids. The ends lost 1 base at V and 4 bases at J; junction bases unmatched: 11. Germline V CDR1 and CDR2: SGHTA, FQGNSA. The CDR3 sequence is CASSLGVAGVDRYEQYF. As DNA, the CDR3 is TGTGCCAGCAGCTTAGGGGTAGCGGGAGTCGATCGGTACGAGCAGTACTTC. The full variable domain, rest sourced from reference TRBV7-2 and TRBJ2-7, is GAGVSQSPSNKVTEKGKDVELRCDPISGHTALYWYRQSLGQGLEFLIYFQGNSAPDKSGLPSDRFSAERTGGSVSTLTIQRTQQEDSAVYLCASSLGVAGVDRYEQYFGPGTRLTVT.

V usage is TRBV28 and J usage is TRBJ1-1; 8 positions agree with TRBD1. Unmatched junction bases numbered 17, after V lost 6 bases and J lost 11 bases. The V gene's germline CDR1 is MDHEN and CDR2 SYDVKM. CDR3 size: 15 residues. Written as DNA, the CDR3 is TGTGCCAGCAGGCCCCAGGACAGGGCGTGGGTCCCCGCTTTCTTT. Translated: CASRPQDRAWVPAFF.

This clone was picked up a small number of times. This chain uses TRBV18 with TRBJ2-5; possibly TRBD1 for D (6 bases). The V and J ends lost 1 base and 4 bases respectively, with 7 bases between them. CDR1 is KGHSH and CDR2 is LQKENI in the germline V gene. The CDR3 sequence is 13 residues long. CDR3 sequence: CASSPLTGETQYF. The CDR3 region has the DNA TGTGCCAGCTCACCACTGACAGGAGAGACCCAGTACTTC.

This clone was counted only a few times. This rearrangement joins TRBV20-1 to TRBJ2-2; 11 nucleotides line up with TRBD2. After removal of 4 bases from V and 4 bases from J, the junction contained 14 bases not matched to a gene. CDR1 DFQATT and CDR2 SNEGSKA come from the germline V gene (reference sequence). The CDR3 runs 18 residues. This CDR3 reads CSAIGAGTSGTITGELFF. The CDR3 DNA is TGCAGTGCTATTGGTGCCGGGACTAGCGGTACTATCACCGGGGAGCTGTTTTTT.

This clone has a count of ten or more. With a much larger clone just one base away, this may be a read error. The same CDR3 is also encoded by other DNA sequences in this sample. The rearrangement uses TRBV27 and TRBJ2-7; D possibly corresponds to TRBD1 (6 bases). Trimming took off 6 bases at V and 4 bases at J, with 13 bases between the two ends. Germline V gene sequence: CDR1 MNHEY, CDR2 SMNVEV (reference sequence). The CDR3 totals 13 residues. The CDR3 nucleotides are TGTGCCAGCAGCTTTCAGGGGCCGTACGAGCAGTACTTC. Translated: CASSFQGPYEQYF.

Many counts were recorded for this clone. The chain uses TRBV12-5 and TRBJ2-7; 7 nucleotides match TRBD2. This CDR3 comprises 11 residues. Germline-derived CDR1 and CDR2 are LGHNT and FRNRAP. J gave up 6 bases and V 8 bases, and 4 bases lay outside the gene matches. CDR3 in DNA: TGTGCTAGTTGCGGGAGCGCCGAGCAGTACTTC. It codes for CASCGSAEQYF. Complete variable domain (other parts from reference TRBV12-5 and TRBJ2-7): DARVTQTPRHKVTEMGQEVTMRCQPILGHNTVFWYRQTMMQGLELLAYFRNRAPLDDSGMPKDRFSAEMPDATLATLKIQPSEPRDSAVYFCASCGSAEQYFGPGTRLTVT.

This clone was seen many times. The chain couples TRBV6-1 to TRBJ2-5; D gene unclear. The V and J ends lost 6 bases and 5 bases respectively, with 16 bases between them. The CDR3 is 14 residues long. Germline CDR1 reads MNHNS; CDR2 reads SASEGT. CDR3 coding DNA: TGTGCCAGCAGCCTCCTCAAGGGTAGGGAGACCCAGTACTTC. It codes for CASSLLKGRETQYF.

This clone came up many times. The chain joins TRBV6-1 to TRBJ2-2, with D possibly matching TRBD2 (6 bases). The CDR3 length is 12 residues. Germline values: CDR1 MNHNS, CDR2 SASEGT. V was pared by 10 bases and J by 3 bases, with 9 bases between. CDR3 sequence (DNA): TGTGCCACCGGAGGGGACACCGGGGAGCTGTTTTTT. This sequence encodes CATGGDTGELFF.

Ten or more counts support this clone. The V gene is TRBV20-1, the J gene TRBJ2-1; 7 bases fit TRBD1. CDR3 size: 14 residues. The V segment lost 4 bases and the J segment 0 bases; nucleotides outside the gene matches: 3. Germline CDR1 reads DFQATT; CDR2 reads SNEGSKA (reference sequence). As DNA, the CDR3 is TGCAGTGCTACCTGGGACAGCTCCTACAATGAGCAGTTCTTC. Translation: CSATWDSSYNEQFF.

This clone showed up just a few times. This sequence joins TRBV5-1 and TRBJ1-1; TRBD1 matches 9 bases. V shed 5 bases and J 1 base; nucleotides not matched to a gene: 9. Germline V CDR1 and CDR2: SGHRS, YFSETQ. The CDR3 has 16 residues. This CDR3 reads CASRAQGARGNTEAFF. CDR3 nucleotide sequence: TGCGCCAGCAGAGCACAGGGGGCAAGGGGGAACACTGAAGCTTTCTTT.

This clone was picked up many times. The chain carries TRBV6-1 and TRBJ2-3; maybe TRBD2 (5 bases). The germline CDR1 and CDR2 sequences are MNHNS and SASEGT. V was clipped by 6 bases and J by 2 bases, with 15 bases between them. The length of the CDR3 is 15 residues. The CDR3 nucleotides are TGTGCCAGCAGCTTCAAGCGGTCGAACACAGATACGCAGTATTTT. It is translated as CASSFKRSNTDTQYF.

Details on this clone: An end of the junction differs from the germline gene, which may be a read error. This chain joins TRBV6-2 or TRBV6-3 and TRBJ1-1; TRBD1 is a possible D gene (6 bases). CDR3 length: 15 residues. Germline loops: CDR1 MNHEY, CDR2 SVGEGT. This chain's CDR3 is CASILSSGVNTEAFF. Here the CDR3 DNA reads TGTGCCAGCATACTCTCGTCAGGGGTGAACACAGAAGCTTTCTTT.

This clone was picked up a small number of times. The J gene is TRBJ2-2, the V gene TRBV19; TRBD2 matches 9 bases. After removal of 8 bases from V and 7 bases from J, the junction contained 17 bases not matched to a gene. The V gene's germline CDR1 is LNHDA and CDR2 SQIVND (reference sequence). This CDR3 contains 17 residues. For the CDR3, the DNA is TGTGCCAGTGTTCAGCCCCGTAGCGGGAGTGGGATCGGGGAGCTGTTTTTT. Its protein product is CASVQPRSGSGIGELFF.

This clone turned up a few times. V is TRBV19 and J is TRBJ2-7; 12 nucleotides agree with TRBD1. The CDR3 covers 16 residues. Germline assignment: CDR1 LNHDA and CDR2 SQIVND (reference sequence). Trimming removed 6 bases from V and 7 bases from J; junction bases left unmatched: 13. CDR3: CASRSRWDRGRREQYV. In DNA, the CDR3 is TGTGCCAGTAGATCTCGTTGGGACAGGGGGCGTCGGGAGCAGTACGTC.

This clone was picked up many times. The chain uses TRBV5-6 and TRBJ2-5, with no clear D. Between the trimmed V and J ends, which lost 4 bases and 1 base, there was a span of 11 bases. Germline V gene sequence: CDR1 SGHDT, CDR2 YYEEEE. There are 14 residues in the CDR3. The CDR3 DNA follows: TGTGCCAGCAGCCCTGGCCTAGTCCAAGAGACCCAGTACTTC. It is translated as CASSPGLVQETQYF.

In its sample, this clone was seen many times. This chain uses TRBV7-8 with TRBJ2-4, with D unresolved. Germline loops: CDR1 SGHVS, CDR2 FQNEAQ. CDR3 size: 12 residues. Trimming pared 1 base from V and 6 bases from J, leaving 4 bases between. The chain's CDR3 is CASSLDGNIQYF. The DNA of the CDR3 is TGTGCCAGCAGCTTAGACGGAAACATTCAGTACTTC. Combining the CDR3 with reference TRBV7-8 and TRBJ2-4 gives the whole variable domain GAGVSQSPRYKVAKRGQDVALRCDPISGHVSLFWYQQALGQGPEFLTYFQNEAQLDKSGLPSDRFFAERPEGSVSTLKIQRTQQEDSAVYLCASSLDGNIQYFGAGTRLSVL.

This rearrangement joins TRBV28 to TRBJ2-7; TRBD2 agrees at 9 bases. The CDR3 is made up of 18 amino acids. J lost 8 bases, V lost 6 bases, and 23 bases had no gene match. Germline assignment: CDR1 MDHEN and CDR2 SYDVKM. The DNA of the CDR3 is TGTGCCAGCAGACCCGCCGGGACTAGCCCCTCTGGAGTCCCCAAGCAGTACTTC. It codes for CASRPAGTSPSGVPKQYF.